The T cell receptor (beta chain) under discussion was sequenced for a study of blood T cell repertoires in COVID-19. About the study: Donors in the United States, Italy and Spain gave samples during acute or convalescent COVID-19. PBMCs, B-cell-depleted T cells, or T cells provided the cDNA or gDNA that made up the material.

Original processing notes: Estimation of nucleated cell counts was performed using reference gene primer amplification. Assay: immunoSEQ multiplex PCR; the TCRdb copy retains only in-frame clones and omits some. D and trimming come from the DNA, and the V and J calls and clone size come from that table. The data show some 240,000 clones, with around 84% seen just once and approximately 1.3% held by the top ten. The V end was cut by 3 bases, the J end by 2 bases, with 10 bases between. The length of the CDR3 is 14 residues. In germline, CDR1 is KGHSH, CDR2 LQKENI. The source material was peripheral blood. The J gene is TRBJ1-2, the V gene TRBV18; D possibly corresponds to TRBD1 (5 bases). This sequence was found in a woman in her thirties or forties who had recovered from COVID-19. Here the CDR3 reads CASSPAEGNYGYTF. Written as DNA, the CDR3 is TGTGCCAGCTCACCCGCGGAGGGGAACTATGGCTACACCTTC.